A single sample is the source of the 11 T cell receptor beta chains below, sequenced in a study of cytomegalovirus exposure and HLA in healthy donors. Vbeta (60) and Jbeta (13) primers were used in the PCR. Some clones are missing from TCRdb's copy, which holds only in-frame ones; the method was immunoSEQ multiplex PCR. The table has roughly 100,000 clones, more than 75% seen once. The sample taken for sequencing was PBMCs. All receptors derive from a woman between 18 and 30 years old in good health and CMV-seropositive.

The genes are TRBV19 and TRBJ1-5; 10 nucleotides agree with TRBD1. This CDR3 comprises 16 residues. V was clipped by 4 bases and J by 5 bases; unmatched bases: 8. Germline lookup yields CDR1 LNHDA and CDR2 SQIVND (reference sequence). The CDR3 spells CASSTPTGGRDQPQHF. Here the CDR3 DNA reads TGTGCCAGTAGTACCCCGACAGGGGGCAGGGATCAGCCCCAGCATTTT.

This chain uses TRBV4-2 with TRBJ2-2; TRBD1 matches at 9 bases. Germline V CDR1 and CDR2: LGHNA, YNFKEQ. V dropped 0 bases and J dropped 4; count of bases not matched to a gene: 6. The CDR3 spans 17 residues. The CDR3 reads CASSQDSGTGPTGELFF. The CDR3 nucleotides are TGTGCCAGCAGCCAAGATTCAGGGACAGGGCCCACCGGGGAGCTGTTTTTT.

This rearrangement joins TRBV28 to TRBJ1-1; tentatively, D is TRBD1 (5 bases). V was clipped by 3 bases and J by 4 bases, with 12 bases between them. Germline V lookup: CDR1 MDHEN, CDR2 SYDVKM. The CDR3 covers 14 residues. This CDR3 is CASSLPRTSTEAFF. CDR3 bases: TGTGCCAGCAGTTTGCCTCGGACAAGCACTGAAGCTTTCTTT.

The rearrangement links TRBV25-1 to TRBJ1-5, with D possibly matching TRBD1 (6 bases). The CDR3 consists of 13 residues. V was clipped by 6 bases and J by 6 bases, with 12 bases between them. Germline lookup yields CDR1 MGHDK and CDR2 SYGVNS. The CDR3, as DNA: TGTGCCAGCAGGCAGGGGATCGGTCAGCCCCAGCATTTT. This gives the protein CASRQGIGQPQHF.

This clone was counted only a few times. V is TRBV2 and J is TRBJ1-3, with D perhaps matching TRBD1 (5 bases). V lost 8 bases, J lost 0 bases, and 11 bases lay in between. CDR1 and CDR2 from the germline V gene are SNHLY and FYNNEI. The CDR3 covers 14 residues. CDR3 amino acids: CASGGGSSGNTIYF. The CDR3 nucleotides read TGTGCCAGCGGGGGAGGGAGCTCTGGAAACACCATATATTTT. The entire variable domain, with the rest obtained from reference TRBV2 and TRBJ1-3, is as follows: EPEVTQTPSHQVTQMGQEVILRCVPISNHLYFYWYRQILGQKVEFLVSFYNNEISEKSEIFDDQFSVERPDGSNFTLKIRSTKLEDSAMYFCASGGGSSGNTIYFGEGSWLTVV.

The chain couples TRBV7-3 to TRBJ2-2; 10 nucleotides agree with TRBD2. CDR1 SGHTA and CDR2 FQGTGA come from the germline V gene. With 2 bases clipped from V and 5 bases from J, the junction kept 5 bases outside the gene matches. The CDR3 sequence is 16 residues long. The CDR3 DNA is TGTGCCAGCAGCTTACTAGCGGGAGCGTTGACCGGGGAGCTGTTTTTT. Amino acids: CASSLLAGALTGELFF.

The chain uses TRBV23-1 and TRBJ1-3; 8 bases agree with TRBD1. TRBV23-1 is treated as an ORF (open reading frame) with a function not yet certain. V lost 6 bases to trimming and J lost 5 bases; unmatched junction nucleotides: 6. CDR3 length equals 14 residues. CDR3 bases: TGCGCCAGCAGGCCGGACAGGGAACGAAACACCATATATTTT. Its protein is CASRPDRERNTIYF.

V gene TRBV5-1 combines with J gene TRBJ2-5, with TRBD2 matching 8 bases. CDR1 and CDR2 from the germline V gene are SGHRS and YFSETQ. The CDR3 has 19 residues. Trimming cost V 0 bases and J 3 bases; bases outside gene matches: 16. Here the CDR3 DNA reads TGCGCCAGCAGCTTGGGGCTAAGCGGGAGCGGGTCCACTAAAGAGACCCAGTACTTC. Its translation is CASSLGLSGSGSTKETQYF.

This sequence joins TRBV2 and TRBJ1-5; 9 nucleotides match TRBD1. V was pared by 8 bases and J by 1 base, with 6 bases of the junction left unmatched. Germline V gives CDR1 SNHLY, CDR2 FYNNEI. This CDR3 comprises 15 residues. CDR3 nucleotides: TGTGCCAGCGGAGTGGGACAGGGCAGCAATCAGCCCCAGCATTTT. It translates to CASGVGQGSNQPQHF.

V usage is TRBV2 and J usage is TRBJ2-1, with D unclear. Trimming shortened V by 2 bases and J by 9 bases, and 5 bases separated the two germline ends. Germline V CDR1 and CDR2: SNHLY, FYNNEI. This CDR3 has 11 residues. This CDR3 reads CASSELLEQFF. The CDR3 DNA is TGTGCCAGCAGTGAACTCCTTGAGCAGTTCTTC. Filled out from reference TRBV2 and TRBJ2-1, the complete variable domain reads EPEVTQTPSHQVTQMGQEVILRCVPISNHLYFYWYRQILGQKVEFLVSFYNNEISEKSEIFDDQFSVERPDGSNFTLKIRSTKLEDSAMYFCASSELLEQFFGPGTRLTVL.

The chain is built from TRBV7-3 and TRBJ2-6, with D uncertain. The germline V and J ends were trimmed by 5 bases and 4 bases, with 3 bases remaining between them. The CDR3 is made up of 12 amino acids. From germline, CDR1 is SGHTA and CDR2 FQGTGA. CDR3: CASSPGANVLTF. The CDR3 DNA is TGTGCCAGCAGCCCGGGGGCCAACGTCCTGACTTTC.